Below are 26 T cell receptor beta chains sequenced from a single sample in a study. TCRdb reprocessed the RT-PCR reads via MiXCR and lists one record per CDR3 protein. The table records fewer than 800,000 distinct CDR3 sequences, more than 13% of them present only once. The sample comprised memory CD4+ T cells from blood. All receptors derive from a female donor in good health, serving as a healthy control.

The CDR3 region is CSARVGTGKLSGGYTF. The CDR3 nucleotides are TGCAGTGCTAGAGTCGGGACAGGGAAACTAAGCGGGGGCTACACCTTC. The V call is TRBV20-1, the J call TRBJ1-2; 9 nucleotides align to TRBD1. After removal of 1 base from V and 8 bases from J, the junction contained 14 bases not matched to a gene. Looked up from germline, CDR1 is DFQATT and CDR2 is SNEGSKA (reference sequence). There are 16 residues in the CDR3.

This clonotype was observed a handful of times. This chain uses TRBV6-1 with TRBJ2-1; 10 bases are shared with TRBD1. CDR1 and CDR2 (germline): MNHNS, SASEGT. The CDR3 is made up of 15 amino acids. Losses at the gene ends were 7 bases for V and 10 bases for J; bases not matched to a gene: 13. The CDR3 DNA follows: TGTGCCAGCAAAGTCGGGACAGGGGCCTATTTGGAGCAGTTCTTC. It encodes CASKVGTGAYLEQFF.

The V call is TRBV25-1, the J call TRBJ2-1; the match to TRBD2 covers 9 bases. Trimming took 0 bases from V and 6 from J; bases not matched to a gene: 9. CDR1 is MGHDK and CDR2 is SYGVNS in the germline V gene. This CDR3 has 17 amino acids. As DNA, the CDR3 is TGTGCCAGCAGTGAATACAGGCTAGCGGGAATCGGCAATGAGCAGTTCTTC. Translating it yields CASSEYRLAGIGNEQFF. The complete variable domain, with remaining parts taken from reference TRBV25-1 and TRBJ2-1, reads EADIYQTPRYLVIGTGKKITLECSQTMGHDKMYWYQQDPGMELHLIHYSYGVNSTEKGDLSSESTVSRIRTEHFPLTLESARPSHTSQYLCASSEYRLAGIGNEQFFGPGTRLTVL.

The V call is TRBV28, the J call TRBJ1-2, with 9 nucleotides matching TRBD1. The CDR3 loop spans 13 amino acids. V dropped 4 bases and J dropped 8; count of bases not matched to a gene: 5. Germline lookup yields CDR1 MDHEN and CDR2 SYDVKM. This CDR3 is CASSWSTGGGYTF. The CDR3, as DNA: TGTGCCAGCAGTTGGAGTACAGGGGGCGGCTACACCTTC.

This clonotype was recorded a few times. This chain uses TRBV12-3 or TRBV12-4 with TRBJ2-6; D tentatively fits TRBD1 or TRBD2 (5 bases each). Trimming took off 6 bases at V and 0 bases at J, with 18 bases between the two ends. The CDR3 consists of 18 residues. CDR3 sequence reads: CASSLAGAGSSGANVLTF. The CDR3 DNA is TGTGCCAGCAGCCTCGCCGGAGCAGGGAGCTCTGGGGCCAACGTCCTGACTTTC.

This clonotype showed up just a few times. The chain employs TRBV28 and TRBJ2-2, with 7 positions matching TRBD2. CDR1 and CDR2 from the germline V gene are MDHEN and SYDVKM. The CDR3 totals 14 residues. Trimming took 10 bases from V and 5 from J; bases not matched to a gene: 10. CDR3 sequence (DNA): TGTGCCACCCACTTCTGGGGAGGGACCGGGGAGCTGTTTTTT. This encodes CATHFWGGTGELFF.

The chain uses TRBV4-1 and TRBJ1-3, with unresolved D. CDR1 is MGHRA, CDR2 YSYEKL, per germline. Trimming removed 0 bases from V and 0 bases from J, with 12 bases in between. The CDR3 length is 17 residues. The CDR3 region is CASSQDPPSFSGNTIYF. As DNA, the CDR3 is TGCGCCAGCAGCCAAGATCCACCGAGTTTCTCTGGAAACACCATATATTTT.

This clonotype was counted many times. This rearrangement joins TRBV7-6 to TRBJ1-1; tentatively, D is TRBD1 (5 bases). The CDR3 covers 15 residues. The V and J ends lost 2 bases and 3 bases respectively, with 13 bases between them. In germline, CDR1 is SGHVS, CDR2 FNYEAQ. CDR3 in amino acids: CASSLRGWGHTEAFF. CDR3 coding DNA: TGTGCCAGCAGCTTACGGGGGTGGGGACACACTGAAGCTTTCTTT.

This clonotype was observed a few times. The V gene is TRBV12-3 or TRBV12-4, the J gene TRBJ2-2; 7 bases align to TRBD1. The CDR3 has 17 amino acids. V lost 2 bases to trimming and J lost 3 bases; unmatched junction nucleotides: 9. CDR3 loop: CASSLPRTGPYTGELFF. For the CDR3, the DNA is TGTGCCAGCAGTTTACCCCGGACAGGTCCCTACACCGGGGAGCTGTTTTTT.

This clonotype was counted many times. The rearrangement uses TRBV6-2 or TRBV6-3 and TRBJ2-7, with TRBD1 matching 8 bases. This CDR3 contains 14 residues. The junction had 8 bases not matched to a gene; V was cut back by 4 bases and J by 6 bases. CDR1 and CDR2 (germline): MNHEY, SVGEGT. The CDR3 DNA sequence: TGTGCCAGCAGTTTCCCGACAGGGGTAATCGAGCAGTACTTC. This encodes CASSFPTGVIEQYF.

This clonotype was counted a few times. In DNA, the CDR3 is TGTGCCAGCAGCCCTCATAGCGGACCCTACGAGCAGTACTTC. Translated, it gives CASSPHSGPYEQYF. The J gene is TRBJ2-7, the V gene TRBV7-2; TRBD2 might be the D (6 bases). The CDR3 has 14 amino acids. Germline V gene sequence: CDR1 SGHTA, CDR2 FQGNSA. V was pared by 5 bases and J by 2 bases, with 13 bases between.

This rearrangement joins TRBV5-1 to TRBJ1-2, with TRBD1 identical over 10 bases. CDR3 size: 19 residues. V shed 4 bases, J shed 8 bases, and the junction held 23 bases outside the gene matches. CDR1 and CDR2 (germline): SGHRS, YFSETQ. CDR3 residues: CASSPNSPGTGDGMSGYTF. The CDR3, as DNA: TGCGCCAGCAGCCCAAACAGTCCTGGGACAGGGGATGGGATGTCCGGCTACACCTTC.

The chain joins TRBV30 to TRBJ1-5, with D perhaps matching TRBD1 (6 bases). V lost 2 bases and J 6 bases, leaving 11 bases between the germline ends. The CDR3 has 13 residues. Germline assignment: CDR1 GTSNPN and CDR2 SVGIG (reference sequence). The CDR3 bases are TGTGCCTGGAGTCCGAAGGGGGGTCAGCCCCAGCATTTT. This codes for CAWSPKGGQPQHF.

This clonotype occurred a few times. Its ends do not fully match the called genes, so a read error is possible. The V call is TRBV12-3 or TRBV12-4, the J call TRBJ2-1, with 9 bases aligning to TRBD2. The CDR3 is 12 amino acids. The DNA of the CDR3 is TGTGCCAGCAGTTTAGTGGGGACTAGCTTCATCTTC. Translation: CASSLVGTSFIF.

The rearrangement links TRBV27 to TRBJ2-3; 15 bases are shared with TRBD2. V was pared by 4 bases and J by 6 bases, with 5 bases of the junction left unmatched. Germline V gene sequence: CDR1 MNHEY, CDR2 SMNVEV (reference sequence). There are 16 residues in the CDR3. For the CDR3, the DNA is TGTGCCAGCAGTTGGGGGACTAGCGGGAGGTTTGATACGCAGTATTTT. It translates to CASSWGTSGRFDTQYF.

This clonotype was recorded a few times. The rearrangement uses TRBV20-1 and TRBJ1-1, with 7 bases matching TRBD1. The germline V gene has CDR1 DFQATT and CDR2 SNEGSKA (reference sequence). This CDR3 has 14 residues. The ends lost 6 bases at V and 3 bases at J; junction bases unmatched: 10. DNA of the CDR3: TGCAGTGCGCCCTGGGCAGGGGGTGACACTGAAGCTTTCTTT. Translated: CSAPWAGGDTEAFF.

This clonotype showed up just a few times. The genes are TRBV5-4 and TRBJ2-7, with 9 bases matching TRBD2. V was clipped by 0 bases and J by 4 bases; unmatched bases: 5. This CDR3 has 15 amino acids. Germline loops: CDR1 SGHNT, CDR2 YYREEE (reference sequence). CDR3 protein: CASSLDSGSWYEQYF. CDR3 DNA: TGTGCCAGCAGCTTGGATAGCGGGAGTTGGTACGAGCAGTACTTC.

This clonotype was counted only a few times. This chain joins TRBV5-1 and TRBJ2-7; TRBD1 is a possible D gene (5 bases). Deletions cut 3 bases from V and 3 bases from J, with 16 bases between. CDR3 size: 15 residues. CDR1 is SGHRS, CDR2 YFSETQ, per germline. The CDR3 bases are TGCGCCAGCAGCTCGACCTCGGACAAAAGCTACGAGCAGTACTTC. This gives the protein CASSSTSDKSYEQYF.

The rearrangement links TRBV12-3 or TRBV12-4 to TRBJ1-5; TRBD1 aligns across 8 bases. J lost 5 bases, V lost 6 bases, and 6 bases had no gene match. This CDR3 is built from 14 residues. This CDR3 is CASRGGQGDQPQHF. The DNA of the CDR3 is TGTGCCAGCAGGGGAGGACAGGGAGATCAGCCCCAGCATTTT.

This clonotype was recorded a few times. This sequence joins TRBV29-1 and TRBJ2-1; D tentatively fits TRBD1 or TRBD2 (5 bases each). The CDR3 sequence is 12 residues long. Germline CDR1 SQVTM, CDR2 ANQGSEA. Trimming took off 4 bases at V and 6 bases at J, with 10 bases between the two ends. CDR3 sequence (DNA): TGCAGCGTTGTGGACGGGACCAATGAGCAGTTCTTC. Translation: CSVVDGTNEQFF.

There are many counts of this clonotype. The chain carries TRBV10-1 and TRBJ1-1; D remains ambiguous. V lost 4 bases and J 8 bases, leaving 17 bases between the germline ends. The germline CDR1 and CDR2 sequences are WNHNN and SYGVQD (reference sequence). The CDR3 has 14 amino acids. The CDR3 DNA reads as TGCGCCAGCAGTGGTCGGAGAGGTGTCGGAGAAGCTTTCTTT. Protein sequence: CASSGRRGVGEAFF.

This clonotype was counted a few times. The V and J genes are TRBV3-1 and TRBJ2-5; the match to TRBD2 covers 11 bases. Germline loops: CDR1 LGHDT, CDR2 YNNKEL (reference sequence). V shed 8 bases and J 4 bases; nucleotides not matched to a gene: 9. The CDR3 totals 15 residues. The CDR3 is CASGGTSGRSETQYF. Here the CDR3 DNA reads TGTGCCAGCGGCGGAACTAGCGGGAGATCAGAGACCCAGTACTTC.

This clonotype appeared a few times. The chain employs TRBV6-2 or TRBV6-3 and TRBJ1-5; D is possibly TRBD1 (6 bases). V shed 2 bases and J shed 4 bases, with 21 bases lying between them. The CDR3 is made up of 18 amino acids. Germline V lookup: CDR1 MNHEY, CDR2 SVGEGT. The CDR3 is CASSYPLIERGPNQPQHF. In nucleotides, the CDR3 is TGTGCCAGCAGTTACCCCTTGATTGAGCGGGGGCCGAATCAGCCCCAGCATTTT.

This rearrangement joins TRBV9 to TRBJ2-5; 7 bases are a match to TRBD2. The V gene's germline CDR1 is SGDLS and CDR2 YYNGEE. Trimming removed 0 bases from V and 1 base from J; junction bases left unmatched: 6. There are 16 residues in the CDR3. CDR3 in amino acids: CASSVGSSGSQETQYF. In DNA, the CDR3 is TGTGCCAGCAGCGTAGGGTCTAGCGGCTCCCAAGAGACCCAGTACTTC.

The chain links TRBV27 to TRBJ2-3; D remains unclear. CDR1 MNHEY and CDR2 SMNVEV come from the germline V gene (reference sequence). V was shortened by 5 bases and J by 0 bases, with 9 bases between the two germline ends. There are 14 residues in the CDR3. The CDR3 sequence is CASSLIDSTDTQYF. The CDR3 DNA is TGTGCCAGCAGTCTCATTGATAGCACAGATACGCAGTATTTT.

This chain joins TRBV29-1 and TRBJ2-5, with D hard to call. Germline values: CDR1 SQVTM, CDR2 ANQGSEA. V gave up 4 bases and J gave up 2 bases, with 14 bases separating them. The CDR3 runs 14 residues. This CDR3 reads CSVVTVASQETQYF. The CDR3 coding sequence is TGCAGCGTTGTAACAGTGGCTTCGCAAGAGACCCAGTACTTC.